Below, 21 T cell receptor beta chains from the same sample are listed, as sequenced in a study of cytomegalovirus exposure and HLA in healthy donors (TCRdb year 2017). To prepare the library, the immunoSEQ multiplex PCR assay was applied. For the multiplex PCR, a mixture combining 60 forward primers for TCR Vbeta segments and 13 reverse primers for TCR Jbeta segments was used. TCRdb took this table from immuneACCESS and kept in-frame rearrangements with V and J called. Such tables lack part of the clones; where checked against another copy, unresolved V genes explain under half of the gap, and the rest is unexplained. Recorded for this sample are around 180,000 clones; about 84% of them occurred a single time. The ten biggest clones cover 4% to 6% of the sample. The sample was PBMCs. These receptors were collected from a man between 18 and 35 years old in good health and CMV-seronegative.

This chain joins TRBV5-6 and TRBJ2-5; D gene unclear. The CDR3 extends over 11 amino acids. Germline-derived CDR1 and CDR2 are SGHDT and YYEEEE. V was shortened by 3 bases and J by 5 bases, with 5 bases between the two germline ends. The CDR3 spells CASSSSETQYF. As DNA, the CDR3 is TGTGCCAGCAGCTCAAGCGAGACCCAGTACTTC.

The V gene is TRBV4-1, the J gene TRBJ2-2; D might be TRBD1 (5 bases). Trimming cost V 1 base and J 5 bases, with 14 bases left between them. The CDR3 has 16 amino acids. Germline loops: CDR1 MGHRA, CDR2 YSYEKL. The DNA of the CDR3 is TGCGCCAGCAGCCAAGGCCCAGGGATCGGAACCGGGGAGCTGTTTTTT. Protein: CASSQGPGIGTGELFF.

V usage is TRBV28 and J usage is TRBJ1-1; D is uncertain. V dropped 6 bases and J dropped 1 base, with 15 bases sitting between them. The CDR3 totals 15 residues. Germline values: CDR1 MDHEN, CDR2 SYDVKM. CDR3 loop: CASSLTAGWNTEAFF. The CDR3, as DNA: TGTGCCAGCAGCCTCACGGCCGGGTGGAACACTGAAGCTTTCTTT.

The V and J genes are TRBV7-2 and TRBJ2-3; D is uncertain. The germline V gene encodes CDR1 SGHTA and CDR2 FQGNSA. V was trimmed by 3 bases and J by 2 bases, leaving 9 bases between them. The CDR3 consists of 14 residues. CDR3 residues: CASSFTLVTDTQYF. As DNA, the CDR3 is TGTGCCAGCAGCTTCACGTTAGTCACAGATACGCAGTATTTT.

The CDR3 loop is CASSPKAGGTDTQYF. In nucleotides, the CDR3 is TGTGCCAGCTCACCGAAAGCGGGAGGTACGGATACGCAGTATTTT. The chain is built from TRBV18 and TRBJ2-3, with TRBD2 identical over 9 bases. The V gene end was trimmed by 3 bases and the J gene end by 6 bases; junction bases not matched to a gene: 7. Germline V CDR1 and CDR2: KGHSH, LQKENI. This CDR3 has 15 residues.

J is TRBJ2-5 and V is TRBV5-4; 8 bases are shared with TRBD1. V lost 4 bases to trimming and J lost 5 bases; unmatched junction nucleotides: 7. The CDR3 is 14 amino acids. Germline V gene sequence: CDR1 SGHNT, CDR2 YYREEE (reference sequence). The CDR3 is CASSQMTGVETQYF. DNA for the CDR3: TGTGCCAGCAGCCAAATGACAGGGGTGGAGACCCAGTACTTC. The full variable domain, rest sourced from reference TRBV5-4 and TRBJ2-5, is ETGVTQSPTHLIKTRGQQVTLRCSSQSGHNTVSWYQQALGQGPQFIFQYYREEENGRGNFPPRFSGLQFPNYSSELNVNALELDDSALYLCASSQMTGVETQYFGPGTRLLVL.

DNA of the CDR3: TGTGCCAGCAGCCGAGGACTAGCTGGCTCCTACGAGCAGTACTTC. Its protein is CASSRGLAGSYEQYF. The genes are TRBV5-6 and TRBJ2-7; 8 bases agree with TRBD2. Germline values: CDR1 SGHDT, CDR2 YYEEEE. V shed 4 bases and J 0 bases; nucleotides not matched to a gene: 6. This CDR3 spans 15 amino acids.

The chain is built from TRBV6-1 and TRBJ1-6; the D is unclear. Germline CDR1 and CDR2: MNHNS and SASEGT. Trimming removed 0 bases at V and 7 bases at J, with 10 bases between. The CDR3 has 15 amino acids. The CDR3 is CASSEASGTNSPLHF. The DNA for the CDR3 is TGTGCCAGCAGTGAAGCCTCAGGTACCAATTCACCCCTCCACTTT.

The V gene is TRBV5-1, the J gene TRBJ2-3; D perhaps matches TRBD2 (5 bases). CDR3 length equals 16 residues. The V and J ends lost 4 bases and 4 bases respectively, with 19 bases between them. Germline-derived CDR1 and CDR2 are SGHRS and YFSETQ. CDR3 region: CASSVGLGKNSDTQYF. CDR3 DNA: TGCGCCAGCAGCGTCGGACTGGGAAAGAATTCAGATACGCAGTATTTT.

On this clone itself: Other nucleotide sequences in the sample specify the same CDR3. The chain has TRBV27 and TRBJ2-7; D is ambiguous. This CDR3 comprises 12 residues. CDR1 is MNHEY, CDR2 SMNVEV, per germline (reference sequence). V was pared by 0 bases and J by 3 bases, with 3 bases between. The CDR3 coding sequence is TGTGCCAGCAGTTTATCCGGCTACGAGCAGTACTTC. It is translated as CASSLSGYEQYF.

The chain has TRBV19 and TRBJ2-7; 12 bases match TRBD2. Looked up from germline, CDR1 is LNHDA and CDR2 is SQIVND (reference sequence). The J segment lost 6 bases and the V segment lost 4 bases, leaving 7 bases of the junction unmatched. CDR3 length: 15 amino acids. The DNA of the CDR3 is TGTGCCAGTAGTAGGACTAGCGGGATAGGCTCCGAGCAGTACTTC. This codes for CASSRTSGIGSEQYF.

This clone was observed once. CDR3 nucleotides: TGTGCCAGCAGGTGGACGGCGAGGGAGCAGTACTTC. Its protein product is CASRWTAREQYF. The V and J genes are TRBV11-2 and TRBJ2-5, with D possibly TRBD2 on 5 matching bases. Per the germline V gene, CDR1 is SGHAT and CDR2 is FQNNGV. Trimming stripped 6 bases from V and 11 bases from J, with 16 bases between. The CDR3 is made up of 12 amino acids.

The chain has TRBV6-1 and TRBJ1-5, with a weak D call TRBD1 (6 bases). The CDR3 is made up of 14 amino acids. The V and J ends lost 5 bases and 4 bases respectively, with 12 bases between them. Germline CDR1 and CDR2: MNHNS and SASEGT. CDR3 sequence: CASSPDRLNQPQHF. In nucleotides, the CDR3 is TGTGCCAGCAGTCCCGACAGGTTAAATCAGCCCCAGCATTTT.

The chain uses TRBV6-1 and TRBJ2-7; D possibly corresponds to TRBD1 (6 bases). There are 14 residues in the CDR3. The germline V and J ends were trimmed by 9 bases and 3 bases, with 18 bases remaining between them. The V gene's germline CDR1 is MNHNS and CDR2 SASEGT. The CDR3: CASKQGNSVYEQYF. The CDR3 DNA reads TGTGCCAGTAAACAGGGAAATTCGGTCTACGAGCAGTACTTC.

The rearrangement uses TRBV18 and TRBJ2-3; no firm D call. The germline V and J ends were trimmed by 5 bases and 2 bases, with 11 bases remaining between them. Germline CDR1 is KGHSH and CDR2 is LQKENI. The CDR3 extends over 14 amino acids. This CDR3 is CASSDSEFTDTQYF. For the CDR3, the DNA is TGTGCCAGCTCAGACTCAGAGTTCACAGATACGCAGTATTTT.

This clone was found once. The chain carries TRBV21-1 and TRBJ2-7; the table assigns TRBD1, which was not confirmed against the DNA. TRBV21-1 is described as a pseudogene. The CDR3 runs to 13 residues. The CDR3 sequence is CARKGQDTYEQYF. CDR3 sequence (DNA): TGTGCCAGGAAGGGACAGGACACCTACGAGCAGTACTTC.

This clone was detected ten times or more. The chain carries TRBV25-1 and TRBJ2-3, with D perhaps TRBD1 (6 bases). The ends were cut back, 3 bases at V and 1 base at J, with 11 bases in the middle. Germline V gives CDR1 MGHDK, CDR2 SYGVNS. The CDR3 extends over 15 amino acids. The DNA for the CDR3 is TGTGCCAGCAGTGAGGCAGGGGACGGCACAGATACGCAGTATTTT. It encodes CASSEAGDGTDTQYF.

J is TRBJ1-5 and V is TRBV11-2, with D hard to call. This CDR3 has 13 amino acids. V was cut by 5 bases and J by 3 bases, with 8 bases left in between. CDR1 and CDR2 from the germline V gene are SGHAT and FQNNGV. The CDR3 protein is CASSPGYNQPQHF. For the CDR3, the DNA is TGTGCCAGCAGCCCAGGTTACAATCAGCCCCAGCATTTT. The entire variable domain, with the rest obtained from reference TRBV11-2 and TRBJ1-5, is as follows: EAGVAQSPRYKIIEKRQSVAFWCNPISGHATLYWYQQILGQGPKLLIQFQNNGVVDDSQLPKDRFSAERLKGVDSTLKIQPAKLEDSAVYLCASSPGYNQPQHFGDGTRLSIL.

The rearrangement links TRBV6-5 to TRBJ2-2; tentative D call: TRBD2 (6 bases). CDR3 size: 14 residues. Trimming shortened V by 7 bases and J by 5 bases, and 14 bases separated the two germline ends. In germline, CDR1 is MNHEY, CDR2 SVGAGI. The CDR3 sequence: CASTLGGRTGELFF. CDR3 nucleotides: TGTGCCAGCACCTTGGGAGGTCGAACCGGGGAGCTGTTTTTT.

This clone was seen more than once but under ten times. CDR3 in DNA: TGTGCCAGTAGTATCATTGGGACAGTATCGAGCGAGCAGTACTTC. As protein: CASSIIGTVSSEQYF. J is TRBJ2-7 and V is TRBV19, with 7 bases identical to TRBD1. Losses at the gene ends were 3 bases for V and 6 bases for J; bases not matched to a gene: 11. This CDR3 has 15 residues. The germline V gene has CDR1 LNHDA and CDR2 SQIVND (reference sequence).

The chain employs TRBV5-1 and TRBJ2-7, with 8 bases identical to TRBD2. The V segment lost 8 bases and the J segment 6 bases; nucleotides outside the gene matches: 7. This CDR3 is 12 amino acids long. Per the germline V gene, CDR1 is SGHRS and CDR2 is YFSETQ. CDR3 nucleotides: TGCGCCAGTCGGGAGGGTTCCAGCGAGCAGTACTTC. Translating gives CASREGSSEQYF.